This T cell receptor (beta chain) was sequenced in a study of cytomegalovirus exposure and HLA in healthy donors. The primer mix had 60 Vbeta and 13 Jbeta primers. Libraries were prepared by immunoSEQ multiplex PCR; TCRdb keeps only in-frame clonotypes and omits some of them. The repertoire has about 170,000 clones, around 77% of them found once; the top ten carry about 1.9%. Regarding the study as a whole: Accurate prediction of most subjects' HLA-A and HLA-B alleles from TCR beta sequences was reported.

To note about this clone: Its antigen remains unknown.

The CDR3 covers 15 residues. Germline assignment: CDR1 SGHTA and CDR2 FQGNSA. V lost 1 base, J lost 0 bases, and 7 bases lay in between. The chain has TRBV7-2 and TRBJ1-3, with D unresolved. Sequencing used PBMCs. The receptor was isolated from a woman under 40 in good health and CMV-seropositive. The CDR3 spells CASSLELASGNTIYF. CDR3 bases: TGTGCCAGCAGCTTAGAACTAGCCTCTGGAAACACCATATATTTT.